This T cell receptor (beta chain) was profiled in a study of blood T cell repertoires in COVID-19. Study details: Sites across the United States, Italy and Spain contributed samples from acute and convalescent COVID-19. Nucleic acid was either cDNA or gDNA, and it came from T cells, B-cell-depleted T cells, or PBMCs.

V was pared by 4 bases and J by 7 bases, with 8 bases of the junction left unmatched. This CDR3 has 14 residues. Germline V gene lookup returns CDR1 SGHTS and CDR2 YDEGEE. As processed by the authors: Cell counts per sample came from amplifying reference gene primers. Here immunoSEQ multiplex PCR was the method, and the copy in TCRdb shows in-frame clones only, minus some. V, J and clone size are taken as reported in that table, and D and trimming were inferred from the DNA itself. This table has about 55,000 clones, 65% to 90% appearing once. The clonotype was recovered from a man between 65 and 80 years old with acute or convalescent COVID-19. V usage is TRBV5-8 and J usage is TRBJ1-2; TRBD1 aligns across 9 bases. Material: peripheral blood. The CDR3 spells CASSRWTGAFGYTF. The CDR3 DNA follows: TGTGCCAGCAGCAGATGGACAGGGGCCTTTGGCTACACCTTC.